The source of this T cell receptor beta chain is a study of cytomegalovirus exposure and HLA in healthy donors. Study-level background: Samples from HLA-typed donors yielded about 85 million unique TCRs in an early data release.

Study-wide results and limits: Analyses of presence and absence presupposed an approximately uniform sequencing depth across donors. Immune exposure was documented only through CMV serostatus.

Primers for the PCR totalled 60 Vbeta and 13 Jbeta. In the original analysis: The count from a later analysis was 79 million or so unique TCR beta chains, some 12 million of them shared. TCRdb's copy holds only in-frame clones and misses some; the assay was immunoSEQ multiplex PCR. The V and J calls and clone size come from that table; D and trimming were worked out from the DNA. The data hold some 170,000 clones, with under 85% observed a single time. A word on this clone: Its antigen is still unknown.

With 1 base removed from V and 4 bases from J, the gap between germline ends came to 22 bases. Germline V CDR1 and CDR2: SGDLS, YYNGEE. This CDR3 has 18 residues. The V gene is TRBV9, the J gene TRBJ2-3, with D possibly TRBD2 on 7 matching bases. The sequenced material came from PBMCs. This clonotype was sampled from a human donor in good health. CDR3 amino acids: CASSVRGGGQGGADTQYF. The CDR3 region has the DNA TGTGCCAGCAGCGTACGTGGCGGGGGCCAAGGCGGGGCAGATACGCAGTATTTT.